Sequencing of this TCR beta chain was carried out in a study of blood T cell repertoires in COVID-19. Study details: T cells, B-cell-depleted T cells, or PBMCs provided the cDNA or gDNA that served as material.

Clinical histories supplied by participants themselves formed the basis of cohort assignment. The CDR3 is made up of 12 amino acids. Germline loops: CDR1 MNHEY, CDR2 SMNVEV (reference sequence). Trimming pared 8 bases from V and 1 base from J, leaving 9 bases between. The table came from immunoSEQ multiplex PCR; TCRdb's copy has only in-frame clones and leaves some out. The sample lists a few hundred thousand clones; 82% were seen once. The TCR originated in a man in his forties or fifties who had been exposed to COVID-19. Material: PBMCs or T cells enriched from blood (not recorded which). The rearrangement uses TRBV27 and TRBJ2-7; D not resolved. The CDR3 region is CASYASSYEQYF. Written as DNA, the CDR3 is TGTGCCAGCTACGCGAGTTCCTACGAGCAGTACTTC.